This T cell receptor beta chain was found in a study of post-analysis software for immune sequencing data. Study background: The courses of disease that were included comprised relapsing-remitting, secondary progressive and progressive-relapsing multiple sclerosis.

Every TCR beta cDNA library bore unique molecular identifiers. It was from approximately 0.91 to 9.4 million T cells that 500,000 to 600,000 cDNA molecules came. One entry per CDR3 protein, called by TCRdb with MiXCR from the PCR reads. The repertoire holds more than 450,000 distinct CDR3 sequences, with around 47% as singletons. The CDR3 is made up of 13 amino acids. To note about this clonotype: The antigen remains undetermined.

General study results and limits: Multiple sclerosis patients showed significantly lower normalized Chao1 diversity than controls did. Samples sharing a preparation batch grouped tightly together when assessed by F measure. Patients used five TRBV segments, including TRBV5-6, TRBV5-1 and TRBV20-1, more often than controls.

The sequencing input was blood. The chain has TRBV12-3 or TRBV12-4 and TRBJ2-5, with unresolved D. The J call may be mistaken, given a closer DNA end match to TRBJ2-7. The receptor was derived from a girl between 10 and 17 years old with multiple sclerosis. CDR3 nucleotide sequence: TGTGCCAGCAGTTTATATGCCCGGAACGAGCAGTACTTC. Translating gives CASSLYARNEQYF.